What follows are 17 T cell receptor beta chains derived from one specimen sequenced in a study of immune heterogeneity within non-small cell lung tumors. Samples each supplied 600 ng of bulk tumor genomic DNA as template. Spaced far apart, several biopsies were taken from each primary tumor during surgery. Untreated, newly diagnosed non-small cell lung cancer patients underwent curative surgery. A multiplex PCR containing 32 V primers and 13 J primers was used to amplify TCR beta CDR3. TCRdb processed the multiplex PCR reads anew with MiXCR; each CDR3 protein has one entry. In the table there are some 12,000 distinct CDR3 sequences, roughly a quarter of which are singletons. Sequencing was performed on lung tumor tissue. The receptor set was obtained from a man in his fifties or sixties with non-small cell lung cancer.

This clonotype was picked up many times. The chain couples TRBV28 to TRBJ2-2; no clear D gene. The CDR3 runs to 12 residues. Germline CDR1 is MDHEN and CDR2 is SYDVKM. V was clipped by 5 bases and J by 4 bases, with 5 bases between them. The CDR3 is CASSEVTGELFF. In DNA form, the CDR3 reads TGTGCCAGCAGTGAAGTCACCGGGGAGCTGTTTTTT.

As for this clonotype: This could be a read error, since a much larger clone is one nucleotide away. The chain combines TRBV6-1 with TRBJ1-5; no firm D call. The CDR3 length is 15 residues. V was trimmed by 1 base and J by 2 bases, leaving 9 bases between them. CDR1 and CDR2 (germline): MNHNS, SASEGT. The CDR3 DNA sequence: TGTGCCAGCAGTGAAGGTCCATGGGGCAATCAGCCCCAGCATTTT. As protein: CASSEGPWGNQPQHF.

Remarks on this clonotype: A read error may account for a junction end that differs from germline. The gene calls are TRBV4-1 and TRBJ2-7; D is possibly TRBD2 (8 bases). This CDR3 is built from 16 residues. Germline assignment: CDR1 MGHRA and CDR2 YSYEKL. The CDR3 DNA reads as TGCGCCAGCAGCCAAAGCGAGCAGGGGGGACTAGGGGAGCAGCACTTC. Translated: CASSQSEQGGLGEQHF.

A word on this clonotype: With a much larger clone just one base away, this may be a read error. J is TRBJ2-1 and V is TRBV5-1, with D possibly TRBD1 on 6 matching bases. The CDR3 extends over 14 amino acids. Trimming removed 5 bases from V and 5 bases from J, with 14 bases in between. The germline CDR1 and CDR2 sequences are SGHRS and YFSETQ. The DNA of the CDR3 is TGCGCCAGCAGAATCAACCAGGGGAACAATGAGCAGTTCTTC. It codes for CASRINQGNNEQFF.

In regard to this clonotype: Mismatch with germline at one junction end may stem from a read error. Written as DNA, the CDR3 is TGCGTTAGCAGTGAGTCCCGGGACAGGGAGACAGATACGCAGTATTTT. Its protein is CVSSESRDRETDTQYF. The V call is TRBV6-1, the J call TRBJ2-3, with 9 bases fitting TRBD1. Germline V gene data show CDR1 as MNHNS and CDR2 as SASEGT. This CDR3 spans 16 amino acids.

The table lists this clonotype with many counts. The J gene is TRBJ2-1, the V gene TRBV10-1; D perhaps matches TRBD2 (6 bases). Germline V gene data show CDR1 as WNHNN and CDR2 as SYGVQD (reference sequence). V lost 5 bases and J lost 5, with 13 bases in between. The CDR3 runs to 14 residues. In DNA form, the CDR3 reads TGCGCCAGCAGTCGGGACTCTGCCGACAATGAGCAGTTCTTC. This encodes CASSRDSADNEQFF.

On this clonotype itself: Being one base from a much bigger clone, this may be a read error. The chain's CDR3 is CASSQEAGATYEQYF. In DNA, the CDR3 is TGTGCCAGCAGCCAAGAGGCGGGAGCCACCTACGAGCAGTACTTC. The chain has TRBV3-1 and TRBJ2-7; 7 positions match TRBD2. Per germline, CDR1 LGHDT and CDR2 YNNKEL (reference sequence). J gave up 2 bases and V 0 bases, and 4 bases lay outside the gene matches. This CDR3 is built from 15 residues.

As for this clonotype: One base away lies a much larger clone, so this may be a sequencing read error. The chain links TRBV28 to TRBJ2-1, with 12 bases matching TRBD1. The germline V gene encodes CDR1 MDHEN and CDR2 SYDVKM. V dropped 6 bases and J dropped 4; count of bases not matched to a gene: 4. The CDR3 contains 15 residues. For the CDR3, the DNA is TGTGCCAGCAGGGGGGGACAGGGGGCTTACAATGAGCAGTTCTTC. Protein product: CASRGGQGAYNEQFF.

The chain couples TRBV20-1 to TRBJ2-5; TRBD1 matches 7 bases. The CDR3 is made up of 18 amino acids. Germline CDR1 is DFQATT and CDR2 is SNEGSKA (reference sequence). Losses at the gene ends were 6 bases for V and 1 base for J; bases not matched to a gene: 20. CDR3 region: CSAKAGTAILRVQETQYF. The CDR3 nucleotides are TGCAGTGCCAAAGCCGGGACAGCTATTCTTCGGGTCCAAGAGACCCAGTACTTC.

This clonotype occurred many times. This chain connects TRBV25-1 to TRBJ2-1, with 10 bases matching TRBD2. The CDR3 consists of 17 residues. The germline CDR1 and CDR2 sequences are MGHDK and SYGVNS. The trim removed 4 bases at V and 4 bases at J, leaving 10 bases unmatched. CDR3 nucleotides: TGTGCCAGCAGTGGCCTGCCCGGGACTAGCGAATACAATGAGCAGTTCTTC. It codes for CASSGLPGTSEYNEQFF. Based on the CDR3 plus reference TRBV25-1 and TRBJ2-1, the full variable domain is EADIYQTPRYLVIGTGKKITLECSQTMGHDKMYWYQQDPGMELHLIHYSYGVNSTEKGDLSSESTVSRIRTEHFPLTLESARPSHTSQYLCASSGLPGTSEYNEQFFGPGTRLTVL.

Of note for this clonotype: A clone one base away is much larger, so this may be a read error. The genes are TRBV5-1 and TRBJ2-5; 7 nucleotides align to TRBD1. CDR3 length equals 14 residues. The germline gives CDR1 SGHRS, CDR2 YFSETQ. J gave up 2 bases and V 8 bases, and 9 bases lay outside the gene matches. The CDR3 DNA reads as TGCGCCAGAAGAAAAGGACAGGAGCAAGAGACCCAGTACTTC. It codes for CARRKGQEQETQYF. Filled out from reference TRBV5-1 and TRBJ2-5, the complete variable domain reads KAGVTQTPRYLIKTRGQQVTLSCSPISGHRSVSWYQQTPGQGLQFLFEYFSETQRNKGNFPGRFSGRQFSNSRSEMNVSTLELGDSALYLCARRKGQEQETQYFGPGTRLLVL.

A remark on this clonotype: A much larger clone sits a single nucleotide away, making a read error possible. V usage is TRBV28 and J usage is TRBJ1-3; D may be TRBD1 (5 bases). The CDR3 loop spans 15 amino acids. V gave up 3 bases and J gave up 3 bases, with 12 bases separating them. CDR1 MDHEN and CDR2 SYDVKM come from the germline V gene. The CDR3 DNA sequence: TGTGCCAGCAGTTTGGGGCAGAGCTTTGGAAACACCATATATTTT. Its protein is CASSLGQSFGNTIYF.

This clonotype was seen once. A much larger clone differs by one base, so this may be a read error. The chain joins TRBV20-1 to TRBJ2-7; the D gene is possibly TRBD1 (6 bases). The germline gives CDR1 DFQATT, CDR2 SNEGSKA (reference sequence). This CDR3 is 14 amino acids long. The CDR3 sequence is CSSRIGTKSYEQYF. Here the CDR3 DNA reads TGCAGTTCTAGAATCGGGACAAAATCCTACGAGCAGTACTTC.

Ten or more counts support this clonotype. The CDR3 spells CASSPTGTEAFF. For the CDR3, the DNA is TGTGCCAGCAGCCCGACAGGGACTGAAGCTTTCTTT. The J gene is TRBJ1-1, the V gene TRBV12-3 or TRBV12-4, with 7 bases matching TRBD1. The CDR3 sequence is 12 residues long. V shed 6 bases, J shed 5 bases, and the junction held 3 bases outside the gene matches.

On this clonotype itself: This may stem from a read error, because a much larger clone lies one nucleotide away. This rearrangement joins TRBV28 to TRBJ1-6; 8 bases are shared with TRBD1. Germline loops: CDR1 MDHEN, CDR2 SYDVKM. This CDR3 region has 15 residues. The CDR3 coding sequence is TGTGTCAGCAGTTTTCGACAGGGGATTCAGTCACCCCTCCACTTT. Protein sequence: CVSSFRQGIQSPLHF.

The chain is built from TRBV7-9 and TRBJ2-2; 11 bases agree with TRBD2. The CDR3 length is 14 residues. CDR1 is SEHNR and CDR2 is FQNEAQ in the germline V gene (reference sequence). V lost 9 bases and J lost 1; bases outside the gene matches: 1. This chain's CDR3 is CARTSGMNTGELFF. The CDR3 nucleotides are TGTGCCAGGACTAGCGGGATGAACACCGGGGAGCTGTTTTTT.

The chain uses TRBV20-1 and TRBJ1-4, with TRBD1 as a possible D gene (5 bases). With 2 bases removed from V and 2 bases from J, the gap between germline ends came to 9 bases. The CDR3 runs to 14 residues. Per the germline V gene, CDR1 is DFQATT and CDR2 is SNEGSKA (reference sequence). The CDR3, as DNA: TGCAGTGCTAGAAGGGGAGGGACTAATGAAAAACTGTTTTTT. Residues: CSARRGGTNEKLFF.